These T cell receptor beta chains were read from a single sample in a study of human T cells and chemical hapten exposure. TCRdb re-derived calls from the RACE reads in MiXCR, one entry per CDR3 protein. The table has over 85,000 distinct CDR3 sequences, approximately 8.6% seen once. This sample comprised whole blood, obtained in connection with sensitization to the hapten diphenylcyclopropenone (DPC). These receptors all stem from a woman between 35 and 50 years old with alopecia areata. Some clones in this sample may be carry-over from other donors' samples. Each CDR3 is given with its conserved first and last residue.

J gene: TRBJ2-1; V gene: TRBV6-2/TRBV6-3; CDR3 protein: CASSYVGLADSYNEQFF
J gene: TRBJ2-3; V gene: TRBV10-2; CDR3 protein: CASSVAGRTSTDTQYF
J gene: TRBJ1-6; V gene: TRBV5-1; CDR3 protein: CASSLWGQPQNSPLHF
J gene: TRBJ2-5; V gene: TRBV5-6; CDR3 protein: CASSYYRDQETQYF
J gene: TRBJ2-3; V gene: TRBV29-1; CDR3 protein: CSASGPSTDTQYF
J gene: TRBJ2-1; V gene: TRBV6-4; CDR3 protein: CASSLGDFRPRLDEQFF
J gene: TRBJ1-5; V gene: TRBV6-1; CDR3 protein: CASSLGLPQHF
J gene: TRBJ1-3; V gene: TRBV18; CDR3 protein: CASSPQAPPGNTMYF
J gene: TRBJ2-7; V gene: TRBV7-2; CDR3 protein: CASLPGASYEQYF
J gene: TRBJ2-1; V gene: TRBV4-2; CDR3 protein: CASSQESGTYNEQFF
J gene: TRBJ2-7; V gene: TRBV7-8; CDR3 protein: CASSLGSGTASYEQYF
J gene: TRBJ1-1; V gene: TRBV27; CDR3 protein: CASGPRETEAFF
J gene: TRBJ2-2; V gene: TRBV12-3/TRBV12-4; CDR3 protein: CASRGYSGKRTGELFF
J gene: TRBJ2-3; V gene: TRBV4-3; CDR3 protein: CASSEGQGSVTQYF
J gene: TRBJ2-1; V gene: TRBV6-5; CDR3 protein: CASSLQTSGDYNEQFF
J gene: TRBJ2-2; V gene: TRBV19; CDR3 protein: CASSFYMGTGELFF
J gene: TRBJ2-1; V gene: TRBV5-4; CDR3 protein: CASSLSSGLWGDEQFF
J gene: TRBJ2-1; V gene: TRBV28; CDR3 protein: CASMYGLAVDENEQFF
J gene: TRBJ2-5; V gene: TRBV4-3; CDR3 protein: CASSQEGRPQETQYF
J gene: TRBJ1-1; V gene: TRBV12-3/TRBV12-4; CDR3 protein: CASSSRGAGDTEAFF